The 15 T cell receptor beta chains listed next were all sequenced from one sample in a study of blood T cell repertoires in COVID-19. TCRdb keeps only in-frame clones here, not all; method: immunoSEQ multiplex PCR. The sample has fewer than 150,000 clones, 81% seen once. Sequencing input: peripheral blood. Every receptor here comes from a man aged 50 to 59 with acute or convalescent COVID-19.

The chain recombines TRBV9 with TRBJ2-3; 9 bases map to TRBD2. Per germline, CDR1 SGDLS and CDR2 YYNGEE. V shed 0 bases, J shed 2 bases, and the junction held 7 bases outside the gene matches. CDR3 size: 17 residues. CDR3 protein: CASSVETAGGPTDTQYF. The CDR3 bases are TGTGCCAGCAGCGTAGAGACAGCGGGGGGCCCCACAGATACGCAGTATTTT.

The V call is TRBV19, the J call TRBJ2-2; 10 bases are a match to TRBD1. Trimming cost V 4 bases and J 5 bases; bases outside gene matches: 7. The CDR3 totals 16 residues. Per germline, CDR1 LNHDA and CDR2 SQIVND (reference sequence). The CDR3 reads CASSNRDRGPTGELFF. The CDR3, as DNA: TGTGCCAGTAGTAACCGGGACAGGGGCCCAACCGGGGAGCTGTTTTTT.

V usage is TRBV6-5 and J usage is TRBJ1-1; no reliable D call. This CDR3 is built from 12 residues. The V gene's germline CDR1 is MNHEY and CDR2 SVGAGI. V lost 11 bases and J 3 bases, leaving 13 bases between the germline ends. The CDR3 loop is CASRELHTEAFF. In DNA, the CDR3 is TGTGCCTCCCGGGAGCTCCACACTGAAGCTTTCTTT.

J is TRBJ2-3 and V is TRBV30, with a weak D call TRBD2 (7 bases). This CDR3 contains 13 residues. V lost 7 bases and J lost 1, with 12 bases in between. Germline loops: CDR1 GTSNPN, CDR2 SVGIG (reference sequence). The CDR3 DNA is TGTGCCTTTACCGGGGGGCGCACAGATACGCAGTATTTT. It encodes CAFTGGRTDTQYF.

Here the CDR3 reads CASRIREPGQVVSGANVLTF. CDR3 bases: TGTGCCAGCAGGATACGAGAACCGGGACAGGTTGTCTCTGGGGCCAACGTCCTGACTTTC. The chain couples TRBV28 to TRBJ2-6, with 8 nucleotides matching TRBD1. CDR1 MDHEN and CDR2 SYDVKM come from the germline V gene. Trimming took 6 bases from V and 0 from J; bases not matched to a gene: 16. The length of the CDR3 is 20 residues.

The J gene is TRBJ1-3, the V gene TRBV18; D is unclear. The CDR3 loop spans 17 amino acids. The V and J ends lost 3 bases and 0 bases respectively, with 15 bases between them. The V gene's germline CDR1 is KGHSH and CDR2 LQKENI. The DNA of the CDR3 is TGTGCCAGCTCACCGTCCTTTTCGGGAGTCTCTGGAAACACCATATATTTT. It translates to CASSPSFSGVSGNTIYF. Full variable domain (missing parts from reference TRBV18 and TRBJ1-3): NAGVMQNPRHLVRRRGQEARLRCSPMKGHSHVYWYRQLPEEGLKFMVYLQKENIIDESGMPKERFSAEFPKEGPSILRIQQVVRGDSAAYFCASSPSFSGVSGNTIYFGEGSWLTVV.

The gene calls are TRBV6-5 and TRBJ2-1; tentative D call: TRBD2 (6 bases). The V gene's germline CDR1 is MNHEY and CDR2 SVGAGI. The V end was cut by 5 bases, the J end by 9 bases, with 8 bases between. There are 11 residues in the CDR3. CDR3 DNA sequence: TGTGCCAGCAGTCGGAGGGGTGAGCAGTTCTTC. This gives the protein CASSRRGEQFF.

J is TRBJ1-2 and V is TRBV29-1, with TRBD1 as a possible D gene (6 bases). The CDR3 consists of 14 residues. Germline loops: CDR1 SQVTM, CDR2 ANQGSEA. V dropped 1 base and J dropped 1 base, with 10 bases sitting between them. CDR3: CSVEGPDSNYGYTF. The CDR3 region has the DNA TGCAGCGTTGAAGGGCCGGACAGTAACTATGGCTACACCTTC.

This sequence joins TRBV27 and TRBJ2-6; a possible D gene is TRBD2 (6 bases). Germline loops: CDR1 MNHEY, CDR2 SMNVEV (reference sequence). The CDR3 consists of 14 residues. Trimming left V 6 bases short and J 4 bases short, with 10 bases between. The CDR3 reads CASREGTGANVLTF. CDR3 nucleotides: TGTGCCAGCAGGGAGGGAACCGGGGCCAACGTCCTGACTTTC.

This clone was detected once. The J gene is TRBJ2-3, the V gene TRBV3-1 (or the pseudogene TRBV3-2); TRBD1 agrees at 11 bases. Germline V gene data show CDR1 as LGHDT and CDR2 as YNNKEL (reference sequence). CDR3 length: 16 residues. V lost 4 bases and J lost 5; bases outside the gene matches: 8. In nucleotides, the CDR3 is TGTGCCAGCAGCCCCGGACAGGGGGCAGGGGGAGATACGCAGTATTTT. It encodes CASSPGQGAGGDTQYF.

The rearrangement joins TRBV7-9 to TRBJ2-2; tentative D call: TRBD1 (6 bases). The length of the CDR3 is 14 residues. Trimming stripped 6 bases from V and 4 bases from J, with 12 bases between. Germline-derived CDR1 and CDR2 are SEHNR and FQNEAQ (reference sequence). Written as DNA, the CDR3 is TGTGCCAGCAGGAATGCAGGGGTCACCGGGGAGCTGTTTTTT. Translated: CASRNAGVTGELFF.

The CDR3 nucleotides read TGTGCCAGCAGCTTGGGACAGAGTACGCAGTATTTT. Translating it yields CASSLGQSTQYF. The chain uses TRBV7-9 and TRBJ2-3, with 7 bases identical to TRBD1. This CDR3 region has 12 residues. Germline V gene data show CDR1 as SEHNR and CDR2 as FQNEAQ (reference sequence). V lost 3 bases and J lost 8; bases outside the gene matches: 2.

The chain employs TRBV28 and TRBJ2-2; TRBD2 matches 10 bases. The ends lost 5 bases at V and 2 bases at J; junction bases unmatched: 2. Germline assignment: CDR1 MDHEN and CDR2 SYDVKM. The CDR3 runs to 15 residues. For the CDR3, the DNA is TGTGCCAGCAGTACTAGCGGGGCAAACACCGGGGAGCTGTTTTTT. Amino acid sequence: CASSTSGANTGELFF.

This clone was found once. This chain connects TRBV7-2 to TRBJ1-2; D may be TRBD1 (6 bases). The CDR3 has 16 residues. Germline lookup yields CDR1 SGHTA and CDR2 FQGNSA. V was cut by 1 base and J by 0 bases, with 12 bases left in between. The CDR3 sequence: CASSLGWGQANYGYTF. Written as DNA, the CDR3 is TGTGCCAGCAGCTTAGGCTGGGGACAAGCTAACTATGGCTACACCTTC.

The CDR3 loop is CASSRTGENIQYF. The CDR3 coding sequence is TGTGCCAGCAGTCGGACAGGGGAAAACATTCAGTACTTC. This chain joins TRBV28 and TRBJ2-4, with 9 bases matching TRBD1. The CDR3 runs to 13 residues. The germline gives CDR1 MDHEN, CDR2 SYDVKM. The V segment lost 5 bases and the J segment 5 bases; nucleotides outside the gene matches: 1.